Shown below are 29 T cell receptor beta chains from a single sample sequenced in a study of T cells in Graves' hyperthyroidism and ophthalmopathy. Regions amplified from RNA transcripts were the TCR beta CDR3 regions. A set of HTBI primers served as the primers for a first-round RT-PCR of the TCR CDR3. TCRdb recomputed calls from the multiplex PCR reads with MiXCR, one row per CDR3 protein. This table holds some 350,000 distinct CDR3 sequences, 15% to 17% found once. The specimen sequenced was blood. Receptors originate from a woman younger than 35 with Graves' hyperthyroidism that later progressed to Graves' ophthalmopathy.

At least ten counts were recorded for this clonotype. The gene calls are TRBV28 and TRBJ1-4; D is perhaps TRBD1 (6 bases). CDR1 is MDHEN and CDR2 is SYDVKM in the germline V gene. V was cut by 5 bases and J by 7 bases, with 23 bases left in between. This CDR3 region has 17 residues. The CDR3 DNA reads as TGTGCCAGCAGTCAAATGGGTACGGGGGCTTTCGCTGAAAAACTGTTTTTT. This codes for CASSQMGTGAFAEKLFF.

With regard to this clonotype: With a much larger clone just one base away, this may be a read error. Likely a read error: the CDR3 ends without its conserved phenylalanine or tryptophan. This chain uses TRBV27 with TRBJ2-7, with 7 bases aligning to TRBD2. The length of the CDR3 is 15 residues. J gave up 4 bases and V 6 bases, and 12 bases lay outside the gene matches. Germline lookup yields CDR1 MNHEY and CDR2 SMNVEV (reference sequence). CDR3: CASSSPGLPDYEQYL. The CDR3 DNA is TGTGCCAGCAGCTCTCCGGGACTACCTGATTACGAGCAGTACCTC.

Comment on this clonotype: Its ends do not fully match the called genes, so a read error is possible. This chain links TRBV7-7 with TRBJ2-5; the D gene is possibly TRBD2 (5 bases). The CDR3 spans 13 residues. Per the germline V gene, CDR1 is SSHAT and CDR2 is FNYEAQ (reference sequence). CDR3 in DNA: TGTGCTAGCAGCTCCGGGGAGCCGGGGACCCAGTACTTC. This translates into CASSSGEPGTQYF.

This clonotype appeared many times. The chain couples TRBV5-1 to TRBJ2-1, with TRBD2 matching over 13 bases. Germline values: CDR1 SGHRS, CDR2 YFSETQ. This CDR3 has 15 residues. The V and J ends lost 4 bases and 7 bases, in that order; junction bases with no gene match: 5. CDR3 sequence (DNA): TGCGCCAGCAGCGCGACTAGCGGGAGGATGAATGAGCAGTTCTTC. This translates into CASSATSGRMNEQFF.

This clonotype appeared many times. The CDR3 DNA follows: TGTGCCAGCAGTGCCGGGACAGGGAGATGGGAGCTGTTTTTT. Protein sequence: CASSAGTGRWELFF. This chain links TRBV28 with TRBJ2-2, with 9 bases matching TRBD1. Germline V lookup: CDR1 MDHEN, CDR2 SYDVKM. With V trimmed by 5 bases and J by 9 bases, 7 bases remained unmatched. The CDR3 spans 14 residues.

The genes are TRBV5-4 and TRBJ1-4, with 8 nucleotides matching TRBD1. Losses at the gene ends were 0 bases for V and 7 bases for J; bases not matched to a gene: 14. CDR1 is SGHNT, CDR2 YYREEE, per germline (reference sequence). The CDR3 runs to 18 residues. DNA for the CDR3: TGTGCCAGCAGCTTGGCCCCGGGACAGGCATCAGGTGGTGAAAAACTGTTTTTT. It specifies CASSLAPGQASGGEKLFF.

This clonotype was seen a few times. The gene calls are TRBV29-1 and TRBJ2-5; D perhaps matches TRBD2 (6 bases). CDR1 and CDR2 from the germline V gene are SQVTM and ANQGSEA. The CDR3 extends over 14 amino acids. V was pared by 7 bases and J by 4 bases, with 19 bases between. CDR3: CSEAVGSGVETQYF. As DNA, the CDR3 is TGCAGCGAAGCGGTGGGGTCGGGGGTAGAGACCCAGTACTTC.

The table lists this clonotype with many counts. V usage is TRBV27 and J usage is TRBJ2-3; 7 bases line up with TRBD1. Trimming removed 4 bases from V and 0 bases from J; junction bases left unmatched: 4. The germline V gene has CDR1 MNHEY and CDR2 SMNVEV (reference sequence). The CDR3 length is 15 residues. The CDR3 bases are TGTGCCAGCAGTTCGGGGACAGACAGCACAGATACGCAGTATTTT. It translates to CASSSGTDSTDTQYF.

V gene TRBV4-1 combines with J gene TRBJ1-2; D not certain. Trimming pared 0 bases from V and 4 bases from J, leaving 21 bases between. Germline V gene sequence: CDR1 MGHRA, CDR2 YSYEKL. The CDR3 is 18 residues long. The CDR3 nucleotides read TGCGCCAGCAGCCAAGAATTAGTCAGGTCCGGTAAGAGCTATGGCTACACCTTC. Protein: CASSQELVRSGKSYGYTF.

The DNA for the CDR3 is TGCAGTGCTAGTTTCCCTAGCGGGGCCTACGAGCAGTACTTC. Residues: CSASFPSGAYEQYF. The chain has TRBV20-1 and TRBJ2-7, with 9 positions matching TRBD2. Germline values: CDR1 DFQATT, CDR2 SNEGSKA (reference sequence). The V and J ends lost 3 bases and 2 bases, in that order; junction bases with no gene match: 5. There are 14 residues in the CDR3.

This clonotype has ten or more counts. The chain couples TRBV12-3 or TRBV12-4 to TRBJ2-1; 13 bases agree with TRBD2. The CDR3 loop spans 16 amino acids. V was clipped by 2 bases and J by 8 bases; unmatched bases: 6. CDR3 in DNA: TGTGCCAGCAGTTTACCCCGACTAGCGGGAGGCGATGAGCAGTTCTTC. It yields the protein CASSLPRLAGGDEQFF.

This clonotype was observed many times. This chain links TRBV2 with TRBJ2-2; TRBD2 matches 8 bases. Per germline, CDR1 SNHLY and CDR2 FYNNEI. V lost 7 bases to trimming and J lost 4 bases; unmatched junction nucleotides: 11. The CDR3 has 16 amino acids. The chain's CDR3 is CASNSGREVVTGELFF. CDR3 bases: TGTGCCAGCAACTCGGGGCGGGAGGTAGTCACCGGGGAGCTGTTTTTT. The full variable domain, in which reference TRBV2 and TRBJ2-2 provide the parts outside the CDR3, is EPEVTQTPSHQVTQMGQEVILRCVPISNHLYFYWYRQILGQKVEFLVSFYNNEISEKSEIFDDQFSVERPDGSNFTLKIRSTKLEDSAMYFCASNSGREVVTGELFFGEGSRLTVL.

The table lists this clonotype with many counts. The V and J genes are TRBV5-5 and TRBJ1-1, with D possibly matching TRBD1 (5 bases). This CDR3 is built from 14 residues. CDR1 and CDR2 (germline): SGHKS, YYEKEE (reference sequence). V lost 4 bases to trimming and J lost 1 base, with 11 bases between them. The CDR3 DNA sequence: TGTGCCAGCAGCCCAGGGTCGAGGAACACTGAAGCTTTCTTT. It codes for CASSPGSRNTEAFF.

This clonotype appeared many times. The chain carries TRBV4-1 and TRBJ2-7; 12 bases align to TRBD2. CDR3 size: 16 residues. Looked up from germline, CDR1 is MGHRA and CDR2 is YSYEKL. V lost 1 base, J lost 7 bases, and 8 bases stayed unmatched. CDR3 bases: TGCGCCAGCAGCCAAGCCGTGACTAGCGGGAGTAATGAGCAGTACTTC. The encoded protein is CASSQAVTSGSNEQYF.

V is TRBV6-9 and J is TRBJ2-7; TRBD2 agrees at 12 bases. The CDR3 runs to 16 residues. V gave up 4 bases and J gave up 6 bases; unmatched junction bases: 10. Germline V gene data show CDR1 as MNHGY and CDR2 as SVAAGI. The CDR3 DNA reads TGTGCCAGCAGTTTACCGACTAGCGGGAGTATTGGCGAGCAGTACTTC. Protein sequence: CASSLPTSGSIGEQYF.

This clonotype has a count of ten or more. The DNA for the CDR3 is TGTGCCAGCAGCCCTTATGCCCAGGGGGGTTATGGCTACACCTTC. Translation gives CASSPYAQGGYGYTF. The chain combines TRBV28 with TRBJ1-2; 7 nucleotides line up with TRBD1. CDR1 and CDR2 from the germline V gene are MDHEN and SYDVKM. V lost 6 bases and J lost 5; bases outside the gene matches: 12. The CDR3 spans 15 residues.

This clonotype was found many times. The CDR3: CASSLDRLPPGETQYF. In DNA, the CDR3 is TGTGCCAGCAGCTTAGATAGGCTACCTCCGGGGGAGACCCAGTACTTC. This chain uses TRBV11-2 with TRBJ2-5; weak D call: TRBD2 (5 bases). From germline, CDR1 is SGHAT and CDR2 FQNNGV. V lost 0 bases to trimming and J lost 5 bases, with 16 bases between them. This CDR3 is 16 amino acids long.

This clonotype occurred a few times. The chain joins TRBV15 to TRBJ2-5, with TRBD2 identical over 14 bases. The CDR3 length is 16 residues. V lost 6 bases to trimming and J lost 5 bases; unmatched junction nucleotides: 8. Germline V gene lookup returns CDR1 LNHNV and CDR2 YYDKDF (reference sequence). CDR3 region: CATRGTSGSLGETQYF. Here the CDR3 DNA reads TGTGCCACCAGGGGGACTAGCGGGAGTCTGGGGGAGACCCAGTACTTC.

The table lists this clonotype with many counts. CDR3 amino acids: CASSFTSGRALDTQYF. CDR3 in DNA: TGTGCCAGCAGTTTCACCAGCGGGAGGGCCTTAGATACGCAGTATTTT. The V call is TRBV27, the J call TRBJ2-3; TRBD2 agrees at 10 bases. The ends lost 3 bases at V and 5 bases at J; junction bases unmatched: 8. The CDR3 length is 16 residues. The V gene's germline CDR1 is MNHEY and CDR2 SMNVEV (reference sequence).

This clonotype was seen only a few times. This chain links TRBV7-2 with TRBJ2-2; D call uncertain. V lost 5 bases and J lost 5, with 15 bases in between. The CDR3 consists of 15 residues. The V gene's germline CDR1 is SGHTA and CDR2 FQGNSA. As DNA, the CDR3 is TGTGCCAGCAGCCCCTTGGCCTTGGGGACCGGGGAGCTGTTTTTT. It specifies CASSPLALGTGELFF.

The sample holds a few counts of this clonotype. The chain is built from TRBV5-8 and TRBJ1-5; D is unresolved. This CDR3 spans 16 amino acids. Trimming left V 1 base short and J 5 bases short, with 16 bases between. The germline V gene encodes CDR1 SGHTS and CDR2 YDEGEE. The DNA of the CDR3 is TGTGCCAGCAGCTTGTCCGGGTCTTTCCCTTATCAGCCCCAGCATTTT. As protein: CASSLSGSFPYQPQHF.

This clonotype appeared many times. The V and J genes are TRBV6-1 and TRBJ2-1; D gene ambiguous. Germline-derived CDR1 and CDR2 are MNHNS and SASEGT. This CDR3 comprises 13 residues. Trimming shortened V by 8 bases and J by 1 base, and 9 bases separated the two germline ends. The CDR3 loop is CASEVRSYNEQFF. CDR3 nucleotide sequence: TGTGCCAGCGAAGTAAGGTCCTACAATGAGCAGTTCTTC.

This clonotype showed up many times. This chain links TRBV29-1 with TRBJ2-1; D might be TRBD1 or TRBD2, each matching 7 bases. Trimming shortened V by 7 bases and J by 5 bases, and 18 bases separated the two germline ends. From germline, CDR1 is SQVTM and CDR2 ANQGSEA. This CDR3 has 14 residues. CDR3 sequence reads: CSAEGAGEHNEQFF. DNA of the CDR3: TGCAGCGCCGAGGGGGCGGGAGAACACAATGAGCAGTTCTTC.

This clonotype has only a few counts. In DNA, the CDR3 is TGTGCCAGCAGTTTTAACACCATATATTTT. The encoded protein is CASSFNTIYF. The chain uses TRBV12-3 or TRBV12-4 and TRBJ1-3; D ambiguous. The CDR3 covers 10 residues. Trimming took 3 bases from V and 7 from J, leaving 1 base between them.

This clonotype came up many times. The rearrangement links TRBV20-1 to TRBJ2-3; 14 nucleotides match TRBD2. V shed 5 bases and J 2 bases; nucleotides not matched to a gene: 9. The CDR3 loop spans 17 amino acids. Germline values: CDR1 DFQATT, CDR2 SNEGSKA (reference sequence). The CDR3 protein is CSALQGLAGGNTDTQYF. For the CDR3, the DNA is TGCAGTGCTCTCCAAGGACTAGCGGGAGGAAACACAGATACGCAGTATTTT.

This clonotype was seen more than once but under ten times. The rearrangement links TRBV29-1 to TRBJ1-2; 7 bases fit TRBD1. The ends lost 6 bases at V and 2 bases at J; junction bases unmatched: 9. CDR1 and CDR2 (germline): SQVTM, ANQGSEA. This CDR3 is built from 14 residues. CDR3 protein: CSVVTGKLNYGYTF. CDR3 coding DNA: TGCAGCGTAGTGACAGGGAAGTTAAACTATGGCTACACCTTC.

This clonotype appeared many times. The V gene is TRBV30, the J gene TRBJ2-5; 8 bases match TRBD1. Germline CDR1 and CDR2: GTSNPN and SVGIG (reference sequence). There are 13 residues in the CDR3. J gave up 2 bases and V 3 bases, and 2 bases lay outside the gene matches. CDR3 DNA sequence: TGTGCCTGGAGAGACAGGGGACAAGAGACCCAGTACTTC. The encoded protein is CAWRDRGQETQYF.

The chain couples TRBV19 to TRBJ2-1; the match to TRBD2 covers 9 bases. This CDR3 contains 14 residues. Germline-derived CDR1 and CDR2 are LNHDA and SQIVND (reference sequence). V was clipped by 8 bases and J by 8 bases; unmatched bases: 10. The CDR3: CASENSGRIDEQFF. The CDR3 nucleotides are TGTGCCAGTGAAAATAGCGGGAGAATAGATGAGCAGTTCTTC. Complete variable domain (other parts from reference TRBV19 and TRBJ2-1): DGGITQSPKYLFRKEGQNVTLSCEQNLNHDAMYWYRQDPGQGLRLIYYSQIVNDFQKGDIAEGYSVSREKKESFPLTVTSAQKNPTAFYLCASENSGRIDEQFFGPGTRLTVL.

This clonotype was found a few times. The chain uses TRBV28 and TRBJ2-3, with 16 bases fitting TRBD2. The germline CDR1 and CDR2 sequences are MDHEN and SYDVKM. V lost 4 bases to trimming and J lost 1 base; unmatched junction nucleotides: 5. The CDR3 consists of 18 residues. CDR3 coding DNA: TGTGCCAGCAGTTCGACCGGGACTAGCGGGAGGGGCACAGATACGCAGTATTTT. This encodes CASSSTGTSGRGTDTQYF.